This T cell receptor beta chain stems from a study of CXCR3-negative and CXCR3-positive naive CD8 T cells. This CDR3 has 13 amino acids. Germline-derived CDR1 and CDR2 are MNHEY and SMNVEV (reference sequence). The study, taken as a whole, reports: The study found more hydrophobic TRB CDR3s in CXCR3-positive naive cells than in CXCR3-negative naive cells.

On this clonotype itself: The antigen remains unidentified.

TRB cDNA was prepared as libraries by UMI-labeled 5' RACE. TCRdb reanalyzed the 5' RACE reads, giving one entry per CDR3 protein sequence and no DNA. The sample has around 160,000 distinct CDR3 sequences; the top ten hold under 0.35%. V gene TRBV27 combines with J gene TRBJ1-2; as DNA is missing, the TRBD1 call by TCRdb cannot be tested. The source is a human donor in good health. Some clones in this sample may be carry-over from other donors' samples. Sequencing was carried out using naive CXCR3+ CD8+ T cells from blood. The subset is: CD45RO-CCR7+CD27+CD95- naive CD8+ T cells expressing CXCR3 (TNR3+). CDR3 sequence: CASSPGRDYGYTF.